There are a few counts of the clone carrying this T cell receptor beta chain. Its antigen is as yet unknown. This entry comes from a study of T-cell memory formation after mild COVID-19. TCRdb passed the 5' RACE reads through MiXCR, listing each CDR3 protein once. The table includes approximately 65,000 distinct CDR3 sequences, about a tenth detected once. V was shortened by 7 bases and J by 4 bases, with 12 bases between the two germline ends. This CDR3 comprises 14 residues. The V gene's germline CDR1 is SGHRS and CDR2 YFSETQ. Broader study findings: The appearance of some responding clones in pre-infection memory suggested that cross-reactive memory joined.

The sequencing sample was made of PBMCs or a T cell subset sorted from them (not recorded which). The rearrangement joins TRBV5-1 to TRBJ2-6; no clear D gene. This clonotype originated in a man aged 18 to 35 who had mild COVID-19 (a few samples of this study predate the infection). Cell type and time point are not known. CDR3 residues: CASFEPSGANVLTF. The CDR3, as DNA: TGCGCCAGCTTTGAACCGTCCGGGGCCAACGTCCTGACTTTC.